The 26 T cell receptor beta chains in this list originate from one sample, sequenced in a study of T cells after yellow fever vaccination (dated by TCRdb to about 2019). Receptor amplification or capture employed 5' RACE. This sample was sequenced with an Illumina NovaSeq 6000. TCRdb trimmed the raw reads at Q25, called clones with MiXCR and kept productive beta chains. Every distinct CDR3 protein forms one entry, paired with its most common genes and DNA. The sample records 300,000 to 350,000 distinct CDR3 sequences, 3% to 4.5% of which are singletons. The ten largest make up 20% to 30% of the sample. What this sample's treatment or condition label stands for: live attenuated yellow fever vaccine strain. The sequences come from PBMCs, collected 5 days after the yellow fever booster vaccination. The receptors were gathered from a man aged 18 to 29 who received the YFV17D yellow fever vaccine.

V and J are TRBV7-2 and TRBJ2-7, with 7 bases aligning to TRBD2. The ends lost 4 bases at V and 2 bases at J; junction bases unmatched: 11. Germline V gene sequence: CDR1 SGHTA, CDR2 FQGNSA. The CDR3 has 16 amino acids. The CDR3 loop reads CASSSPAERGTYEQYF. The CDR3 nucleotides are TGTGCCAGCAGCTCCCCGGCAGAGCGGGGCACCTACGAGCAGTACTTC.

This clonotype was recorded many times. V gene TRBV24-1 combines with J gene TRBJ2-2, with D possibly being TRBD1 (5 bases). The CDR3 spans 13 residues. Between the trimmed V and J ends, which lost 9 bases and 1 base, there was a span of 8 bases. Germline V gives CDR1 KGHDR, CDR2 SFDVKD. The CDR3 here is CATEGENTGELFF. The CDR3 DNA follows: TGTGCCACCGAAGGGGAGAACACCGGGGAGCTGTTTTTT.

This clonotype was seen at least ten times. V is TRBV6-1 and J is TRBJ2-3; D unresolved. CDR3 length equals 15 residues. The V gene's germline CDR1 is MNHNS and CDR2 SASEGT. Trimming left V 4 bases short and J 2 bases short, with 13 bases between. The CDR3 spells CASSGRIPTTDTQYF. CDR3 coding DNA: TGTGCCAGCAGTGGGCGAATCCCCACCACAGATACGCAGTATTTT.

This clonotype was seen ten or more times. The V call is TRBV7-2, the J call TRBJ2-7, with 13 bases fitting TRBD2. Trimming removed 4 bases from V and 6 bases from J; junction bases left unmatched: 9. The CDR3 is 16 amino acids. Germline V CDR1 and CDR2: SGHTA, FQGNSA. The CDR3 nucleotides are TGTGCCAGCAGCTACGTACTAGCGGGGGGGCCGATCGAGCAGTACTTC. Its translation: CASSYVLAGGPIEQYF.

This clonotype was counted many times. The rearrangement links TRBV29-1 to TRBJ1-2; D ambiguous. Deletions cut 7 bases from V and 11 bases from J, with 17 bases between. Germline assignment: CDR1 SQVTM and CDR2 ANQGSEA. This CDR3 has 11 residues. The CDR3 nucleotides are TGCAGCGCCTGGAGACAATTCGAGTACACCTTC. Its translation: CSAWRQFEYTF.

The chain is built from TRBV7-2 and TRBJ2-4, with 8 nucleotides matching TRBD1. There are 15 residues in the CDR3. In germline, CDR1 is SGHTA, CDR2 FQGNSA. V trimming: 5 bases; J trimming: 0 bases; junction bases outside the gene matches: 3. Here the CDR3 reads CASSGQGGAKNIQYF. The CDR3 coding sequence is TGTGCCAGCAGCGGACAGGGAGGAGCCAAAAACATTCAGTACTTC.

This clonotype has just a few counts. For the CDR3, the DNA is TGTGCCAGCAGCTTGGAGTACTACAATGAGCAGTTCTTC. Translating it yields CASSLEYYNEQFF. This chain connects TRBV5-6 to TRBJ2-1, with D uncertain. CDR1 and CDR2 (germline): SGHDT, YYEEEE. This CDR3 spans 13 amino acids. Trimming stripped 0 bases from V and 3 bases from J, with 4 bases between.

CDR3 DNA sequence: TGCGCCAGCAGCCAAGATTGGAGGAGGCTAGGCACTGAAGCTTTCTTT. It codes for CASSQDWRRLGTEAFF. The chain has TRBV4-1 and TRBJ1-1, with D unclear. The V gene lost 0 bases and the J gene lost 4 bases, with 15 bases spanning the gap. Germline V CDR1 and CDR2: MGHRA, YSYEKL. The CDR3 runs 16 residues.

This clonotype turned up a few times. The genes are TRBV5-4 and TRBJ2-2, with D hard to call. The CDR3 totals 15 residues. Germline lookup yields CDR1 SGHNT and CDR2 YYREEE (reference sequence). V lost 4 bases, J lost 4 bases, and 14 bases lay in between. In nucleotides, the CDR3 is TGTGCCAGCAGCAGGAAGGCCTCGGGCACCGGGGAGCTGTTTTTT. This translates into CASSRKASGTGELFF.

In its sample, this clonotype was seen a few times. J is TRBJ2-7 and V is TRBV12-3 or TRBV12-4; D is unresolved. CDR3 length: 13 amino acids. The germline V and J ends were trimmed by 3 bases and 0 bases, with 6 bases remaining between them. In nucleotides, the CDR3 is TGTGCCAGCAGTTTTTACAGCTCCTACGAGCAGTACTTC. Translation: CASSFYSSYEQYF.

The V gene is TRBV12-3 or TRBV12-4, the J gene TRBJ2-1, with TRBD2 identical over 9 bases. After removal of 3 bases from V and 9 bases from J, the junction contained 9 bases not matched to a gene. The CDR3 runs to 15 residues. The CDR3 loop reads CASSFIAGVSGEQFF. The CDR3 nucleotides read TGTGCCAGCAGTTTTATAGCGGGGGTTTCCGGTGAGCAGTTCTTC.

The chain is built from TRBV7-9 and TRBJ2-5; TRBD1 matches at 10 bases. Trimming removed 5 bases from V and 5 bases from J; junction bases left unmatched: 8. Germline V lookup: CDR1 SEHNR, CDR2 FQNEAQ (reference sequence). The CDR3 totals 15 residues. In DNA, the CDR3 is TGTGCCAGCAGCCACATAGACAGGGGGCTCGAGACCCAGTACTTC. This translates into CASSHIDRGLETQYF.

This clonotype has a count of ten or more. The gene calls are TRBV29-1 and TRBJ2-2, with D possibly TRBD2 on 5 matching bases. The V end lost 5 bases, the J end lost 4 bases, and 8 bases lay between the germline ends. This CDR3 comprises 12 residues. From germline, CDR1 is SQVTM and CDR2 ANQGSEA. CDR3 loop: CSVPGGTGELFF. CDR3 DNA sequence: TGCAGCGTTCCAGGAGGCACCGGGGAGCTGTTTTTT.

The sample holds many counts of this clonotype. The chain joins TRBV20-1 to TRBJ1-1; TRBD1 matches 11 bases. The CDR3 is 18 amino acids. The V gene's germline CDR1 is DFQATT and CDR2 SNEGSKA (reference sequence). J gave up 5 bases and V 1 base, and 15 bases lay outside the gene matches. The chain's CDR3 is CSARAPLGQGAYGTEAFF. The CDR3 coding sequence is TGCAGTGCTAGAGCCCCACTCGGACAGGGGGCGTACGGGACTGAAGCTTTCTTT.

This clonotype was seen more than once but under ten times. The chain joins TRBV6-5 to TRBJ1-2; D might be TRBD1 (6 bases). This CDR3 comprises 13 residues. CDR1 is MNHEY and CDR2 is SVGAGI in the germline V gene. V gave up 5 bases and J gave up 4 bases, with 11 bases separating them. CDR3 sequence reads: CASSQDSLYGYTF. CDR3 in DNA: TGTGCCAGCAGTCAGGACAGCCTCTATGGCTACACCTTC.

This clonotype was recorded many times. This chain joins TRBV5-5 and TRBJ2-3; D unresolved. Germline CDR1 is SGHKS and CDR2 is YYEKEE (reference sequence). V was pared by 1 base and J by 0 bases, with 15 bases between. The CDR3 loop spans 17 amino acids. The CDR3 DNA reads TGTGCCAGCAGCTTGCGGCTTGGCGCCCTCAGCACAGATACGCAGTATTTT. The encoded protein is CASSLRLGALSTDTQYF.

This chain links TRBV5-4 with TRBJ2-3; 8 positions agree with TRBD2. Germline loops: CDR1 SGHNT, CDR2 YYREEE (reference sequence). J gave up 1 base and V 4 bases, and 5 bases lay outside the gene matches. The CDR3 has 15 amino acids. CDR3 region: CASSPGGIGTDTQYF. In DNA, the CDR3 is TGTGCCAGCAGCCCGGGGGGGATCGGCACAGATACGCAGTATTTT.

The table lists this clonotype with a few counts. V gene TRBV4-3 combines with J gene TRBJ1-2, with no clear D. The V end lost 0 bases, the J end lost 4 bases, and 12 bases lay between the germline ends. This CDR3 has 15 residues. The germline CDR1 and CDR2 sequences are LGHNA and YSLEER. CDR3 sequence: CASSQDNSALYGYTF. The CDR3 bases are TGCGCCAGCAGCCAAGATAATTCAGCCCTCTATGGCTACACCTTC.

Only a few counts were recorded for this clonotype. V gene TRBV4-1 combines with J gene TRBJ1-5; a possible D gene is TRBD1 (5 bases). CDR1 is MGHRA and CDR2 is YSYEKL in the germline V gene. V was cut by 5 bases and J by 6 bases, with 8 bases left in between. This CDR3 comprises 12 residues. In DNA, the CDR3 is TGCGCCAGCAGCGATCAGGGTCAGCCCCAGCATTTT. This translates into CASSDQGQPQHF.

This clonotype was detected many times. The chain carries TRBV6-6 and TRBJ1-1; 8 nucleotides agree with TRBD1. V trimming: 5 bases; J trimming: 1 base; junction bases outside the gene matches: 9. The germline gives CDR1 MNHNY, CDR2 SVGAGI (reference sequence). The CDR3 extends over 16 amino acids. Written as DNA, the CDR3 is TGTGCCAGCAGTGAACAGGGGGTTTCCCAGAACACTGAAGCTTTCTTT. Residues: CASSEQGVSQNTEAFF.

In its sample, this clonotype was seen a few times. This chain connects TRBV4-2 to TRBJ2-7; D gene uncertain. The CDR3 length is 14 residues. The V and J ends lost 3 bases and 2 bases respectively, with 11 bases between them. The germline CDR1 and CDR2 sequences are LGHNA and YNFKEQ. The CDR3 sequence: CASSQDGLTYEQYV. CDR3 bases: TGTGCCAGCAGCCAGGACGGGTTGACCTACGAGCAGTACGTC.

This chain links TRBV5-1 with TRBJ2-7; 7 bases map to TRBD1. This CDR3 contains 16 residues. CDR1 and CDR2 from the germline V gene are SGHRS and YFSETQ. V lost 5 bases, J lost 4 bases, and 15 bases stayed unmatched. CDR3 protein: CASSSAGLGGKYEQYF. CDR3 bases: TGCGCCAGCAGTTCGGCCGGATTAGGGGGCAAATACGAGCAGTACTTC.

The gene calls are TRBV29-1 and TRBJ1-5, with D maybe TRBD1 (5 bases). Trimming shortened V by 5 bases and J by 5 bases, and 13 bases separated the two germline ends. The germline V gene encodes CDR1 SQVTM and CDR2 ANQGSEA. The CDR3 loop spans 13 amino acids. CDR3 coding DNA: TGCAGCGTTAACGCCCAGGGCGATCAGCCCCAGCATTTT. Amino acid sequence: CSVNAQGDQPQHF.

The chain couples TRBV9 to TRBJ1-2; TRBD1 might be the D (6 bases). V lost 4 bases to trimming and J lost 8 bases, with 24 bases between them. CDR1 is SGDLS and CDR2 is YYNGEE in the germline V gene. There are 16 residues in the CDR3. The CDR3 spells CASSPHGGFAMEGYTF. CDR3 in DNA: TGTGCCAGCAGCCCCCACGGGGGCTTCGCTATGGAGGGCTACACCTTC.

Only a few counts were recorded for this clonotype. The V and J genes are TRBV6-6 and TRBJ2-7; D is perhaps TRBD2 (5 bases). The CDR3 sequence is 14 residues long. V was trimmed by 0 bases and J by 4 bases, leaving 10 bases between them. Germline assignment: CDR1 MNHNY and CDR2 SVGAGI (reference sequence). The CDR3 is CASSYSRESYEQYF. The DNA of the CDR3 is TGTGCCAGCAGTTACTCGAGGGAATCTTACGAGCAGTACTTC.

This clonotype showed up just a few times. The CDR3 region is CASSLEGNNQPQHF. CDR3 DNA: TGTGCCAGCAGTTTAGAAGGGAACAATCAGCCCCAGCATTTT. J is TRBJ1-5 and V is TRBV12-3 or TRBV12-4, with D uncertain. The CDR3 length is 14 residues. V lost 1 base and J 3 bases, leaving 7 bases between the germline ends.